This section outlines one T cell receptor beta chain sequence together with its context. 60 Vbeta and 13 Jbeta primers were used in PCR. TCRdb's table, derived via immunoSEQ multiplex PCR, lists solely in-frame clones and lacks some. The repertoire has 160,000 or so clones, 60% to 85% of them found once; the top ten carry just over 3%. This entry is derived from a study of cytomegalovirus exposure and HLA in healthy donors. Healthy individuals who donated bone marrow served as the donors. The trim removed 6 bases at V and 4 bases at J, leaving 11 bases unmatched. CDR3 size: 15 residues. Germline-derived CDR1 and CDR2 are MDHEN and SYDVKM.

The J gene is TRBJ1-1, the V gene TRBV28; TRBD1 agrees at 7 bases. Sequencing was carried out using PBMCs. The sequence was obtained from a woman in her forties in good health and CMV-seronegative. The CDR3 coding sequence is TGTGCCAGCAGCTTGCTCGACAGGGAGATCACTGAAGCTTTCTTT. Translation gives CASSLLDREITEAFF.